This T cell receptor (beta chain) was sequenced during a study of human T cells and chemical hapten exposure. In regard to this clonotype: An end of the junction differs from the germline gene, which may be a read error.

Time point noted: healthy volunteer bleed at 6 weeks. Someone pulled total RNA out of unfractionated whole blood. In the study's own analysis: A per-sample median of approximately 87,000 TCRs was observed, with counts ranging from roughly 20,000 to 700,000. TCRdb re-called the RACE reads through MiXCR, storing one row per CDR3 protein. These V and J calls rely on TCRdb rather than the paper's analysis. The profile shows 75,000 to 80,000 distinct CDR3 sequences, approximately 8.6% of them singletons. The CDR3 is made up of 14 amino acids. Germline values: CDR1 MNHEY, CDR2 SMNVEV (reference sequence). This TCR was recovered from a female donor in good health. Some clones in this sample may be carry-over from other donors' samples. J is TRBJ2-7 and V is TRBV27, with 8 bases lining up with TRBD1. Sequences were obtained from whole blood. CDR3 DNA sequence: TGTGCCGGCAGTTTAAGACAGGGGAGCCACGAGCAGTACTTC. It translates to CAGSLRQGSHEQYF.